The clone carrying this T cell receptor beta chain was observed a few times. This entry is derived from a study of blood T cell repertoires in COVID-19. About the research overall: Sites across the United States, Italy and Spain contributed samples from acute and convalescent COVID-19. PBMCs, B-cell-depleted T cells, or T cells were the source of the cDNA or gDNA that made up the material.

In the original processing: Nucleated cell number was recorded as an estimate derived from reference gene primer amplification. Clones were sequenced by immunoSEQ multiplex PCR, and TCRdb holds only the in-frame ones, with some missing. V, J and clone size reflect that table, while D and trimming were determined from the DNA. The repertoire has around 99,000 clones, over 75% of them found once; the top ten carry approximately 7%. This clonotype originated in a woman aged 50 to 60 with acute or convalescent COVID-19. Sequencing was carried out using peripheral blood.

The CDR3 spells CASSQEAGENTEAFF. CDR3 nucleotides: TGTGCCAGCAGCCAAGAGGCGGGGGAGAACACTGAAGCTTTCTTT. This chain joins TRBV3-1 (or the pseudogene TRBV3-2) and TRBJ1-1, with a tentative D call TRBD1 (5 bases). This CDR3 region has 15 residues. CDR1 and CDR2 from the germline V gene are LGHDT and YNNKEL (reference sequence). Trimming removed 0 bases at V and 1 base at J, with 9 bases between.